This T cell receptor beta chain derives from a study of graft-versus-host responses after intestinal transplantation (dated by TCRdb to the early 2020s). For context, the study as a whole: The transplants that recipients got were multivisceral, liver-intestinal, or isolated intestinal. Graft-versus-host and host-versus-graft alloreactive T cell clones were tracked in the graft, circulation and bone marrow after intestinal transplantation using bulk TCR-beta CDR3 sequencing. All recipients received anti-thymocyte globulin induction followed by maintenance tacrolimus and steroids for two to four years. Alloreactive clones were identified by sequencing pre-transplant mixed lymphocyte reaction products and comparing these products with unstimulated pre-transplant donor and recipient T cells. Donor T cell macrochimerism was defined as a peak of at least 4% donor T cells among recipient peripheral blood mononuclear cells. A cohort of about 25 intestinal transplant recipients, including one retransplant, was enrolled, and a few patients lacking pretransplant specimens were excluded. Rather than being sequenced by the commercial service, samples from a few later patients were sequenced in-house on an Illumina MiSeq and processed with MiXCR. The research as a whole found: In the allografts of patients with donor T cell macrochimerism, GvH to HvG T cell clonal ratios were high. The conclusions were limited by the relatively low number and heterogeneity of the intestinal transplant patients. Peak levels of circulating GvH clones were associated with declines in HvG clones early after transplant. GvH clones were found in recipient bone marrow, and some of the GvH clones appeared earlier in ileal mucosa or blood, which is consistent with an intestinal mucosal origin.

This clone was observed a single time. Its target antigen remains unknown. One base away there is no much larger clone; base qualities are not given. Library creation used the immunoSEQ multiplex PCR assay. For most patients, genomic DNA was isolated with the Qiagen DNeasy Blood and Tissue Kit and shipped frozen to Adaptive Biotechnologies for TCR sequencing. For most patients, high-throughput TCR-beta CDR3 sequencing of genomic DNA was performed by Adaptive Biotechnologies. The authors' analysis ran thus. Adaptive's ImmunoSEQ software supplied the TCR sequencing data for more than 15 patients, while MiXCR and VDJtools were used to process a few other patients. CD4 versus CD8 sorting errors were corrected by removing sequences found in both subsets at a frequency ratio below 5:1. CDR3 nucleotide sequences shared by donor and recipient were removed because the origin of these sequences could not be assigned. To count as alloreactive, a clone needed at least 2-fold expansion over unstimulated cells and a minimum CFSE-low frequency of 0.002% (template counts) or 0.001% (read counts). Mappable clones were those detected in sequenced pre-transplant spleen, lymph node, or MLR CFSE-low populations of the donor or recipient. The cumulative frequency of alloreactive clones was calculated as a percentage of all sequences, weighted by copy number. This is the immuneACCESS table as TCRdb keeps it, with only in-frame sequences that have V and J called. A part of the clones is gone; compared with another copy, unresolved V genes explain less than half, and the rest is unexplained. V and J calls and clone size are copied from that table; D and trimming were computed from the DNA. This sample holds 100,000 to 130,000 clones; 87% were observed only once. 0.6% to 0.8% of the sample comes from the top ten.

Per the publication, the time point label means: cells obtained before transplantation from donor or recipient. CD3+CD4+ and CD3+CD8+ populations were FACS-sorted from unstimulated pre-transplant donor and recipient cells taken from spleen or lymph nodes. The germline V gene (reference sequence) specifies MNHEY as CDR1 and SMNVEV as CDR2. The V and J ends are trimmed by 4 bases and 8 bases, leaving 17 bases between them. The CDR3 has 15 amino acids, counting the end cysteine and phenylalanine. The CDR3 DNA has 45 bases and is translated from base 1. The V gene is TRBV27 and the J gene is TRBJ1-4; a weak D assignment points to TRBD1 (5 bases agree). This clonotype was obtained from a human donor who was the organ donor for an intestinal transplant. The material sequenced was unstimulated CD4+ T cells sorted from spleen or lymph node cells, taken before transplant. The nucleotide sequence reads TGTGCCAGCAGTTCTAGCCGGGACGGGTACGAAAAACTGTTTTTT. This translates into CASSSSRDGYEKLFF.